This T cell receptor (beta chain) stems from a study of identical twins. This clonotype was seen more than once but under ten times. There are 14 residues in the CDR3. The V gene lost 2 bases and the J gene lost 4 bases, with 13 bases spanning the gap. The germline CDR1 and CDR2 sequences are DFQATT and SNEGSKA (reference sequence). TCRdb recomputed calls from the 5' RACE reads with MiXCR, one row per CDR3 protein. The table shows approximately 260,000 distinct CDR3 sequences, with approximately 8.3% occurring only once. In addition, the sample was reused for a study of yellow fever vaccine responses in identical twins.

The clonotype comes from a woman between 18 and 29 years old in good health. Sample: CD8+ T cells sorted from blood. The chain has TRBV20-1 and TRBJ2-3; D is perhaps TRBD1 (6 bases). The CDR3 loop reads CSARNTQGPDTQYF. Written as DNA, the CDR3 is TGCAGTGCTAGAAATACCCAGGGGCCAGATACGCAGTATTTT.